The 4 T cell receptor beta chains below all came from one sample that was sequenced in a study of T cell changes during pregnancy in multiple sclerosis. Assay: immunoSEQ multiplex PCR; the TCRdb copy retains only in-frame clones and omits some. The repertoire holds about 38,000 clones, about 90% seen once, with over 10% in the top ten. Sequencing was performed on CD8+ T cells from peripheral blood mononuclear cells, taken after pregnancy. The receptors here all came from a female donor with multiple sclerosis, enrolled in a pregnancy study.

CDR3 loop: CASSYGAGGSYEQYF. The CDR3 nucleotides are TGTGCCAGCAGTTACGGCGCGGGAGGCAGTTACGAGCAGTACTTC. The V call is TRBV27, the J call TRBJ2-7, with 8 bases that match TRBD2. This CDR3 region has 15 residues. V shed 4 bases and J 4 bases; nucleotides not matched to a gene: 9. Per the germline V gene, CDR1 is MNHEY and CDR2 is SMNVEV (reference sequence).

The chain combines TRBV6-6 with TRBJ2-3, with D perhaps TRBD1 (5 bases). CDR3 size: 14 residues. V lost 2 bases and J 5 bases, leaving 11 bases between the germline ends. CDR1 is MNHNY, CDR2 SVGAGI, per germline (reference sequence). CDR3 amino acids: CASSYTSRVDTQYF. CDR3 in DNA: TGTGCCAGCAGTTACACCTCCAGGGTAGATACGCAGTATTTT.

The genes are TRBV11-2 and TRBJ2-3, with no clear D. The V gene lost 1 base and the J gene lost 6 bases, with 2 bases spanning the gap. Germline V CDR1 and CDR2: SGHAT, FQNNGV. The CDR3 length is 11 residues. The CDR3 here is CASSLADTQYF. CDR3 bases: TGTGCCAGCAGCTTAGCTGATACGCAGTATTTT.

V usage is TRBV14 and J usage is TRBJ2-7; D not certain. CDR3 length: 13 amino acids. Germline values: CDR1 SGHDN, CDR2 FVKESK. The germline V and J ends were trimmed by 4 bases and 3 bases, with 10 bases remaining between them. In nucleotides, the CDR3 is TGTGCCAGCAGCCCACTGCCATACTACGAGCAGTACTTC. Amino acid sequence: CASSPLPYYEQYF. The full variable domain, completed using reference TRBV14 and TRBJ2-7, is EAGVTQFPSHSVIEKGQTVTLRCDPISGHDNLYWYRRVMGKEIKFLLHFVKESKQDESGMPNNRFLAERTGGTYSTLKVQPAELEDSGVYFCASSPLPYYEQYFGPGTRLTVT.